This passage covers 15 T cell receptor beta chains from one sample sequenced in a study of shared clonotypes between healthy human individuals. Data came from immunoSEQ multiplex PCR; TCRdb stores just in-frame clones and leaves some out. The table includes some 530,000 clones, 81% detected once. Sequenced input: PBMCs. The receptors stem from a woman aged 35 to 49 in good health. Some clones in this sample may be carry-over from other donors' samples.

A note on this clone: It differs at one base from a far larger clone, so likely a read error. The rearrangement uses TRBV19 and TRBJ1-2; 7 positions match TRBD1. Germline CDR1 and CDR2: LNHDA and SQIVND (reference sequence). V trimming: 3 bases; J trimming: 0 bases; junction bases outside the gene matches: 4. The CDR3 covers 15 residues. The CDR3 loop is CASSIRTGANYGYTF. The CDR3 region has the DNA TGTGCCAGTAGTATCAGGACAGGAGCTAACTATGGCTACACCTTC.

In the case of this clone: A far larger clone is one nucleotide away, so this likely arose from a read error. The CDR3 DNA is TGTGCCAGCACTCTGACAGGGCTGAACACTGAAGCTTCCTTT. Residues: CASTLTGLNTEASF. The gene calls are TRBV19 and TRBJ1-1, with 7 positions matching TRBD1. This CDR3 region has 14 residues. Germline assignment: CDR1 LNHDA and CDR2 SQIVND (reference sequence). Full variable domain (remainder filled in from reference TRBV19 and TRBJ1-1): DGGITQSPKYLFRKEGQNVTLSCEQNLNHDAMYWYRQDPGQGLRLIYYSQIVNDFQKGDIAEGYSVSREKKESFPLTVTSAQKNPTAFYLCASTLTGLNTEASFGQGTRLTVV.

V is TRBV5-6 and J is TRBJ2-7; 8 bases fit TRBD2. CDR1 SGHDT and CDR2 YYEEEE come from the germline V gene. The CDR3 is 13 residues long. The V gene end was trimmed by 4 bases and the J gene end by 4 bases; junction bases not matched to a gene: 4. The CDR3 is CASSVGLVYEQYF. For the CDR3, the DNA is TGTGCCAGCAGCGTGGGACTAGTATACGAGCAGTACTTC.

The chain recombines TRBV7-4 with TRBJ1-5; 8 positions match TRBD1. V lost 8 bases and J lost 2; bases outside the gene matches: 5. The germline V gene encodes CDR1 SGHVT and CDR2 SQSDAQ. The CDR3 is made up of 14 amino acids. CDR3 region: CASETGGCNQPQHF. CDR3 DNA sequence: TGTGCCAGCGAAACAGGGGGGTGCAATCAGCCCCAGCATTTT.

The CDR3 nucleotides read TGTGCCAGCTCACCGGGAGGGATAGGGAACATTCAGTACTTC. Amino acids: CASSPGGIGNIQYF. The rearrangement links TRBV18 to TRBJ2-4, with 7 bases identical to TRBD2. The CDR3 is made up of 14 amino acids. Trimming cost V 3 bases and J 7 bases; bases outside gene matches: 6. The germline gives CDR1 KGHSH, CDR2 LQKENI.

V and J are TRBV11-1 and TRBJ2-6; perhaps TRBD2 as D (5 bases). V lost 2 bases to trimming and J lost 3 bases, with 8 bases between them. The CDR3 has 15 amino acids. CDR1 is SGHAT, CDR2 FQDESV, per germline (reference sequence). The CDR3 DNA reads as TGTGCCAGCAGCTTAATGAGGGTTGGGGCCAACGTCCTGACTTTC. This sequence encodes CASSLMRVGANVLTF.

This clone was seen a few times. This likely stems from a read error, as it lies one base from a far larger clone. The chain combines TRBV30 with TRBJ1-2, with a possible D match to TRBD1 (6 bases). The germline CDR1 and CDR2 sequences are GTSNPN and SVGIG (reference sequence). V gave up 1 base and J gave up 8 bases, with 14 bases separating them. CDR3 length: 13 amino acids. The CDR3 bases are TGTGCCTGGAGTGCGGACAGTGTAAAAGGCTACACCTTC. As protein: CAWSADSVKGYTF.

The chain has TRBV9 and TRBJ2-2; 7 positions agree with TRBD2. CDR1 and CDR2 from the germline V gene are SGDLS and YYNGEE. The trim removed 0 bases at V and 3 bases at J, leaving 5 bases unmatched. The CDR3 runs 16 residues. CDR3 sequence: CASSVGAAGDTGELFF. CDR3 sequence (DNA): TGTGCCAGCAGCGTAGGGGCTGCGGGAGACACCGGGGAGCTGTTTTTT.

This clone came up once. V is TRBV27 and J is TRBJ1-5; possibly TRBD1 for D (5 bases). The germline CDR1 and CDR2 sequences are MNHEY and SMNVEV (reference sequence). Trimming took 3 bases from V and 5 from J, leaving 8 bases between them. The CDR3 extends over 13 amino acids. CDR3 protein: CASSLKGYQPQHF. CDR3 sequence (DNA): TGTGCCAGCAGTTTGAAGGGGTATCAGCCCCAGCATTTT.

This clone was counted a single time. One end of the junction fails to match germline, which may point to a read error. J is TRBJ2-7 and V is TRBV28; D unresolved. This CDR3 region has 10 residues. Germline V gives CDR1 MDHEN, CDR2 SYDVKM. This chain's CDR3 is CASSLYEQYF. The CDR3 DNA sequence: TGTGCCAGCAGCTTATACGAGCAGTACTTC.

V usage is TRBV5-1 and J usage is TRBJ2-1; 10 bases agree with TRBD2. This CDR3 is built from 19 residues. Germline lookup yields CDR1 SGHRS and CDR2 YFSETQ. With V trimmed by 4 bases and J by 0 bases, 13 bases remained unmatched. The CDR3 loop is CASSPRGSGRASSYNEQFF. The CDR3 DNA is TGCGCCAGCAGCCCCCGAGGGAGCGGGAGGGCCTCCTCCTACAATGAGCAGTTCTTC.

The V and J genes are TRBV1 and TRBJ1-5; the DNA was not compared with TRBD1, the D call given in the table. TRBV1 is flagged as a pseudogene. This CDR3 spans 13 amino acids. The CDR3 sequence: CTSSLNRDQPQHF. In nucleotides, the CDR3 is TGCACCAGCAGCTTAAACAGGGATCAGCCCCAGCATTTT.

On this clone: A far larger clone is one nucleotide away, so this likely arose from a read error. The chain couples TRBV30 to TRBJ2-2; D ambiguous. V was cut by 0 bases and J by 3 bases, with 11 bases left in between. In germline, CDR1 is GTSNPN, CDR2 SVGIG (reference sequence). This CDR3 has 15 residues. The CDR3 is CAWSVKPRYTGELFF. CDR3 DNA: TGTGCCTGGAGTGTAAAACCCCGGTACACCGGGGAGCTGTTTTTT.

This clone has more than one count but fewer than ten. The chain joins TRBV6-6 to TRBJ1-2, with D maybe TRBD1 (5 bases). V dropped 1 base and J dropped 6 bases, with 9 bases sitting between them. The germline CDR1 and CDR2 sequences are MNHNY and SVGAGI (reference sequence). The CDR3 extends over 13 amino acids. The DNA for the CDR3 is TGTGCCAGCAGTTACTTCGGGGGTGATGGCTACACCTTC. Translation gives CASSYFGGDGYTF.

This chain joins TRBV2 and TRBJ1-2; tentatively, D is TRBD1 (5 bases). This CDR3 is built from 16 residues. V was shortened by 2 bases and J by 1 base, with 14 bases between the two germline ends. From germline, CDR1 is SNHLY and CDR2 FYNNEI. The CDR3 DNA reads as TGTGCCAGCAGTGAACCCCCAGGGAGATATAACTATGGCTACACCTTC. The encoded protein is CASSEPPGRYNYGYTF.